This T cell receptor beta chain comes out of a study of blood T cell repertoires in COVID-19. Study as a whole: Both acute and convalescent COVID-19 samples were obtained from the United States, Italy and Spain.

Unmatched junction bases numbered 8, after V lost 9 bases and J lost 5 bases. The V gene's germline CDR1 is ENHRY and CDR2 SYGVKD. CDR3 length equals 14 residues. TCRdb keeps only in-frame clones here, not all; method: immunoSEQ multiplex PCR. The data contain about 250,000 clones, 70% to 90% of them singletons. This sequence was found in a man aged 18 to 29 with active or convalescent COVID-19. The sequenced sample consisted of peripheral blood. The V call is TRBV10-3, the J call TRBJ2-1, with TRBD1 matching 9 bases. The CDR3 DNA is TGTGCCATTCGAGGGACAGGGTCTAACAATGAGCAGTTCTTC. Protein product: CAIRGTGSNNEQFF.